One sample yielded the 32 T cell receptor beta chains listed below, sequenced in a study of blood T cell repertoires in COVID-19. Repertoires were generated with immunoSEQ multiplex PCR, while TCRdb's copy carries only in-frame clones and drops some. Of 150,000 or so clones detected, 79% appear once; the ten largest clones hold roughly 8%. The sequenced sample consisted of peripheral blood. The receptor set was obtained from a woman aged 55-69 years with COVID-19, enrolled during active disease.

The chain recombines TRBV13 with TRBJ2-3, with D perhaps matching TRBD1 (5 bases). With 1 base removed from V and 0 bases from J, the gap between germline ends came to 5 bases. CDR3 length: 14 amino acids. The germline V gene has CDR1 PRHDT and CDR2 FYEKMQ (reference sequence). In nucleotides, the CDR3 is TGTGCCAGCAGCTTAGAGGGGAGCACAGATACGCAGTATTTT. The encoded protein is CASSLEGSTDTQYF.

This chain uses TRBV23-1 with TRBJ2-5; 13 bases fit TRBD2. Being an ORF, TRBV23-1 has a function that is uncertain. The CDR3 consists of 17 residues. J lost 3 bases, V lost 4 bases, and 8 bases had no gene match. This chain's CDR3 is CASSPPRTSGSEETQYF. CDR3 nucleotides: TGCGCCAGCAGTCCGCCGCGGACTAGCGGGAGTGAAGAGACCCAGTACTTC.

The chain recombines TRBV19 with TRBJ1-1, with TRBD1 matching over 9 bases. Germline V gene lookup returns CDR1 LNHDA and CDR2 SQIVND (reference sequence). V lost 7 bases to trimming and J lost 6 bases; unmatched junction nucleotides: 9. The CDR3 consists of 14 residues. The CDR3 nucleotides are TGTGCCAGTACCCGGACAGGGGTAAAACCTGAAGCTTTCTTT. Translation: CASTRTGVKPEAFF.

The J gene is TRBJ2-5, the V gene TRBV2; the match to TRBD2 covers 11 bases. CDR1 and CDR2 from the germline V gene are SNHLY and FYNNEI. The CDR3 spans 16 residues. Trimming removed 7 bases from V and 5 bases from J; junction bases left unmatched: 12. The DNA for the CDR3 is TGTGCCAGCACCCTGGGTAGCGGGGGGGCCTGGGAGACCCAGTACTTC. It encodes CASTLGSGGAWETQYF.

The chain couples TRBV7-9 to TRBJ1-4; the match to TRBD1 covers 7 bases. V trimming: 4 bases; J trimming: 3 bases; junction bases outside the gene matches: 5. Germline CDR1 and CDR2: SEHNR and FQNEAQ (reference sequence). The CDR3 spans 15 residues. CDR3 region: CASSYTGVSNEKLFF. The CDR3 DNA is TGTGCCAGCAGCTACACAGGGGTCTCTAATGAAAAACTGTTTTTT. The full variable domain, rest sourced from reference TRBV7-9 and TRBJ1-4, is DTGVSQNPRHKITKRGQNVTFRCDPISEHNRLYWYRQTLGQGPEFLTYFQNEAQLEKSRLLSDRFSAERPKGSFSTLEIQRTEQGDSAMYLCASSYTGVSNEKLFFGSGTQLSVL.

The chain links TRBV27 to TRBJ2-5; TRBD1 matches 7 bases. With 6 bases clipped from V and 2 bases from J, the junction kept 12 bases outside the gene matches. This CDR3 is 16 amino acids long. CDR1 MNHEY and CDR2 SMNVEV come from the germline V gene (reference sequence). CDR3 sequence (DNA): TGTGCCAGCAGCCTTCTGGGCCCAGGGGGACAAGAGACCCAGTACTTC. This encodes CASSLLGPGGQETQYF.

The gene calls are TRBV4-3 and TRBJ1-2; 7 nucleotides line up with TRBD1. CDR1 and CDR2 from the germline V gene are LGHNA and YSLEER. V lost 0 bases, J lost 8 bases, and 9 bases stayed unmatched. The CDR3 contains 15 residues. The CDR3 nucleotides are TGCGCCAGCAGCCAAGACGGAGAGACAGGGCTCGGCTACACCTTC. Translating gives CASSQDGETGLGYTF.

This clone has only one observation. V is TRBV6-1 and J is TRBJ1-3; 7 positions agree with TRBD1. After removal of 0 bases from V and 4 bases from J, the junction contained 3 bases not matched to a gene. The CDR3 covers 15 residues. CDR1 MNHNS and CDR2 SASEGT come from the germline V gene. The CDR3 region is CASSEAGGGGNTIYF. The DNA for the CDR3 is TGTGCCAGCAGTGAAGCAGGGGGCGGGGGAAACACCATATATTTT.

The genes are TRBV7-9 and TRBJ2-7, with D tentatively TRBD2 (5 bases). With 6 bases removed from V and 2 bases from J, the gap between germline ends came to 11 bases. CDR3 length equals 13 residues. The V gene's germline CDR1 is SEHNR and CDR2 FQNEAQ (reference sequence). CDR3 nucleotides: TGTGCCAGCAGTACGGACTCAACCTACGAGCAGTACTTC. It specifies CASSTDSTYEQYF.

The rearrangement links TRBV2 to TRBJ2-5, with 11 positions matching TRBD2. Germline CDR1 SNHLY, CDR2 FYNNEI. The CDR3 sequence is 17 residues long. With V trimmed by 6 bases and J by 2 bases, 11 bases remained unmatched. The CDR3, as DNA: TGTGCCAGCAGGGAGAGATCTGGGACTAGCGGACAAGAGACCCAGTACTTC. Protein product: CASRERSGTSGQETQYF.

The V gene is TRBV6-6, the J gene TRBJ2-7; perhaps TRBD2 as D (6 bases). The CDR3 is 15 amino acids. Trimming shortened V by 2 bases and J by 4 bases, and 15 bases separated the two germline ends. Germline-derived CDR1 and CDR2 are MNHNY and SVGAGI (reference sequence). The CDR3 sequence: CASSYNPRAGYEQYF. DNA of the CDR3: TGTGCCAGCAGTTACAACCCAAGGGCGGGATACGAGCAGTACTTC.

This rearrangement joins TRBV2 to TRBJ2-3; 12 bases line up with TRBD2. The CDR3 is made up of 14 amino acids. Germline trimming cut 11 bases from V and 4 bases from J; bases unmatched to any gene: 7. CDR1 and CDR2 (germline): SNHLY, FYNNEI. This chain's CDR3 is CAASTSGGSDTQYF. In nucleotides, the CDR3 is TGTGCCGCCTCGACTAGCGGGGGTTCAGATACGCAGTATTTT.

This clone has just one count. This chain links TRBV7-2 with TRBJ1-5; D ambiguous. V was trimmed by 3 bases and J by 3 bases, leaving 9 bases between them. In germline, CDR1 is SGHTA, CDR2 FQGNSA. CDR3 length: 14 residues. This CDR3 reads CASSFGGVNQPQHF. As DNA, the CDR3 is TGTGCCAGCAGCTTCGGCGGAGTCAATCAGCCCCAGCATTTT.

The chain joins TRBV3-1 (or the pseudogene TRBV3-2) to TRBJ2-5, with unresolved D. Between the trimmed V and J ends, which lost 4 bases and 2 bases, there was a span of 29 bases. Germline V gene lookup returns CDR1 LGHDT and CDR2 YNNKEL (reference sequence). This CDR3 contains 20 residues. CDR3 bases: TGTGCCAGCAGCCCCCCCTGGAGCGCTGACTGGCCTAAGGTTCAAGAGACCCAGTACTTC. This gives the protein CASSPPWSADWPKVQETQYF.

This chain's CDR3 is CASSRGGLANYGYTF. The CDR3 coding sequence is TGCGCCAGTAGTAGAGGGGGCTTGGCGAACTATGGCTACACCTTC. The V call is TRBV5-1, the J call TRBJ1-2; 7 positions agree with TRBD1. V gave up 8 bases and J gave up 2 bases; unmatched junction bases: 12. The germline gives CDR1 SGHRS, CDR2 YFSETQ. The CDR3 runs 15 residues.

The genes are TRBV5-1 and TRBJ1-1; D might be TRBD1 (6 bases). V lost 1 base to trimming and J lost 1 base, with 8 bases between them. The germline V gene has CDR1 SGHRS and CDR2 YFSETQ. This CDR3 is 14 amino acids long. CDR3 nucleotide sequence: TGCGCCAGCAGCTTGTTAGGGGGGAACACTGAAGCTTTCTTT. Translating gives CASSLLGGNTEAFF.

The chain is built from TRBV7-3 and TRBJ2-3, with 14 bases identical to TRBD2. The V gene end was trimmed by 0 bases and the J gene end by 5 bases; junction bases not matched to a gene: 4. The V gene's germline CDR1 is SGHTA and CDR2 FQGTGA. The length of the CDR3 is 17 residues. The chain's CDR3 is CASSLTGLAGARDTQYF. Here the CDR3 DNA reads TGTGCCAGCAGCTTAACGGGACTAGCGGGAGCCAGAGATACGCAGTATTTT.

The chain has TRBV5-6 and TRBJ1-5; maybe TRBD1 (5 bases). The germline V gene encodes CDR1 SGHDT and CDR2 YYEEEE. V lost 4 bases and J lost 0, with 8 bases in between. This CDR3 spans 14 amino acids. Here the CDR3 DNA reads TGTGCCAGCAGCGGGGGACTTAGCAATCAGCCCCAGCATTTT. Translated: CASSGGLSNQPQHF.

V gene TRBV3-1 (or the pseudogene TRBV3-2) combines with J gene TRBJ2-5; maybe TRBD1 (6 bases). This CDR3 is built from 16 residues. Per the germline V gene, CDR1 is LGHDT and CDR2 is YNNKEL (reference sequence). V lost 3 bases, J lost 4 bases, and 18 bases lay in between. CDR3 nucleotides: TGTGCCAGCAGCCAGAGGTTGGGATTAGGGGGAGAGACCCAGTACTTC. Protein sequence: CASSQRLGLGGETQYF.

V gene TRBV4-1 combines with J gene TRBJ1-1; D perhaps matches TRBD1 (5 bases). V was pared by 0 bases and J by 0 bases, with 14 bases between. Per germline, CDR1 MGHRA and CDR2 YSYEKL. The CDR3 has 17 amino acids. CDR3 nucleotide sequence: TGCGCCAGCAGCCAAGAGGGAGGGGCGACGATGAACACTGAAGCTTTCTTT. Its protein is CASSQEGGATMNTEAFF.

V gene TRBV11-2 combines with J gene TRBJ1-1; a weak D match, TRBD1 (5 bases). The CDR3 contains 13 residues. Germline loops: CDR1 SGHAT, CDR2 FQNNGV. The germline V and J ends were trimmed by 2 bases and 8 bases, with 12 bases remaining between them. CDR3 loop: CASSLRGRAEAFF. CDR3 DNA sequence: TGTGCCAGCAGCTTAAGGGGCAGGGCCGAAGCTTTCTTT. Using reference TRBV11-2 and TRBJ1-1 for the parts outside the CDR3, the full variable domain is EAGVAQSPRYKIIEKRQSVAFWCNPISGHATLYWYQQILGQGPKLLIQFQNNGVVDDSQLPKDRFSAERLKGVDSTLKIQPAKLEDSAVYLCASSLRGRAEAFFGQGTRLTVV.

The DNA of the CDR3 is TGTGCCACCAGTGAATCCAAGTCCGGACGGGGGGGAGAGACCCAGTACTTC. Translated, it gives CATSESKSGRGGETQYF. The chain recombines TRBV24-1 with TRBJ2-5; TRBD2 agrees at 8 bases. Germline values: CDR1 KGHDR, CDR2 SFDVKD. This CDR3 region has 17 residues. J was trimmed by 4 bases and V by 4 bases; bases with no gene match: 13.

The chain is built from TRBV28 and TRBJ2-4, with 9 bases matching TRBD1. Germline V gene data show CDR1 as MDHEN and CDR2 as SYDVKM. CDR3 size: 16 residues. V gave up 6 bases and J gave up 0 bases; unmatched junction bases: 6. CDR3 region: CASRDGTGRAKNIQYF. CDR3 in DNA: TGTGCCAGCAGGGATGGGACAGGGAGAGCCAAAAACATTCAGTACTTC.

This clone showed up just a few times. The CDR3 protein is CASSPLGLVTDTQYF. CDR3 DNA sequence: TGTGCCAGCTCACCATTGGGGCTGGTCACAGATACGCAGTATTTT. V and J are TRBV18 and TRBJ2-3; D is possibly TRBD1 (5 bases). The CDR3 loop spans 15 amino acids. Trimming cost V 2 bases and J 2 bases, with 11 bases left between them. Per germline, CDR1 KGHSH and CDR2 LQKENI.

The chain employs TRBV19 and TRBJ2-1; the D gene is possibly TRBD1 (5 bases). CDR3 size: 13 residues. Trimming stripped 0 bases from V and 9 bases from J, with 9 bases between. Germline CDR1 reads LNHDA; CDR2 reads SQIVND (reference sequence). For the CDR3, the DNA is TGTGCCAGTAGTATAGACAGGGATGGTGAGCAGTTCTTC. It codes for CASSIDRDGEQFF.

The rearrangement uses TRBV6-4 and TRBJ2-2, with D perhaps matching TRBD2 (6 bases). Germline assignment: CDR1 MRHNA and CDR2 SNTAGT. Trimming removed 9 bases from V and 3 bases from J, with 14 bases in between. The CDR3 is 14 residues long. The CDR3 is CASGGGVDTGELFF. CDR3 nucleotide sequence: TGTGCCAGTGGAGGAGGGGTCGACACCGGGGAGCTGTTTTTT.

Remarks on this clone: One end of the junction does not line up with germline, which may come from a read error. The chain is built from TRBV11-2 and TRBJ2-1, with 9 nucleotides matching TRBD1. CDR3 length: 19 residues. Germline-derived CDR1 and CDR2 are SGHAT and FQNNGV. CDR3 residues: CASSLDHFGQGRLNNEQFF. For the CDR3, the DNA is TGTGCCAGCAGCCTAGATCATTTCGGACAGGGGCGGTTGAACAATGAGCAGTTCTTC.

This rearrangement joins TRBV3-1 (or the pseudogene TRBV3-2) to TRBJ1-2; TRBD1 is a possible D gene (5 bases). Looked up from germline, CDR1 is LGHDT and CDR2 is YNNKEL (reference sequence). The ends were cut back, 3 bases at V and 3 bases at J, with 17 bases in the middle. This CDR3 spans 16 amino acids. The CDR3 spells CASSHRGGAGDYGYTF. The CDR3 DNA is TGTGCCAGCAGCCACCGTGGAGGGGCAGGTGACTATGGCTACACCTTC.

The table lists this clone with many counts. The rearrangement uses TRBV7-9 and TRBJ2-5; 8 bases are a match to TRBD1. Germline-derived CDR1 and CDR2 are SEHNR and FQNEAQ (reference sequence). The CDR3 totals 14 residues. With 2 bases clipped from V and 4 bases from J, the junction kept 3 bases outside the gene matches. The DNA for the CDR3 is TGTGCCAGCAGCTTACAGGGGGCGGGAGAGACCCAGTACTTC. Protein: CASSLQGAGETQYF.

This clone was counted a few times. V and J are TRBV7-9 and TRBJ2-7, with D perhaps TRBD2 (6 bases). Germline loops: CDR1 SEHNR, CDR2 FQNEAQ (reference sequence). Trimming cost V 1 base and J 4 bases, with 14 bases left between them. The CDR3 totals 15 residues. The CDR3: CASSLGLVALYEQYF. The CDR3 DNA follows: TGTGCCAGCAGCTTAGGACTAGTGGCGCTGTACGAGCAGTACTTC.

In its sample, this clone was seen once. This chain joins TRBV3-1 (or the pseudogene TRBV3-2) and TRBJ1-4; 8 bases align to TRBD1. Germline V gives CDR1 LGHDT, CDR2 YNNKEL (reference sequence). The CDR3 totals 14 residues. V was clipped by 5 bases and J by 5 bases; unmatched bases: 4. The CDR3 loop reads CASSVTGVNEKLFF. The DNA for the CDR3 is TGTGCCAGCAGCGTGACAGGGGTAAATGAAAAACTGTTTTTT.

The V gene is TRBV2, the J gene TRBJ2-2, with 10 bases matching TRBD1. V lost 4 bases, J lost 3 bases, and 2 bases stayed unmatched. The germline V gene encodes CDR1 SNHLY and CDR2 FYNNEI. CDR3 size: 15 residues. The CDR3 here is CASSGQGADTGELFF. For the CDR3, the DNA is TGTGCCAGCAGTGGACAGGGGGCTGACACCGGGGAGCTGTTTTTT.